Sequencing of this T cell receptor (beta chain) was carried out in a study of T-cell reconstitution after alpha-beta-depleted transplantation in children. The CDR3 contains 16 residues. With 5 bases removed from V and 2 bases from J, the gap between germline ends came to 16 bases. The V gene's germline CDR1 is SEHNR and CDR2 FQNEAQ (reference sequence). Preparation of the TCRbeta library was carried out with unique molecular identifiers. TCRdb redid the calling of the PCR reads with MiXCR, one entry per CDR3 protein. The data contain more than 200,000 distinct CDR3 sequences, around 7.7% of them singletons.

The rearrangement uses TRBV7-9 and TRBJ2-1; tentative D call: TRBD1 (5 bases). The sequences come from PBMCs, mostly from graft donor cells, collected 360 days after TCRalphabeta/CD19-depleted stem cell transplant. The clonotype originates from a male patient aged 2-10 years who had a stem cell transplant for acute myeloid leukemia, so the T cells may come from the graft donor. The DNA of the CDR3 is TGTGCCAGCAGCCGGTGGGGCGAAATAACCTACAATGAGCAGTTCTTC. The encoded protein is CASSRWGEITYNEQFF.